The rows below give T cell receptor beta chains drawn from one sample of a study of cytomegalovirus exposure and HLA in healthy donors. Measured with immunoSEQ multiplex PCR; TCRdb has only the in-frame clones, and not every one. The sample lists some 140,000 clones, around 80% occurring once. Sequencing was carried out using PBMCs. The receptors come from a woman in her forties or fifties in good health and CMV-seropositive. CDR3s include the opening cysteine and the closing phenylalanine or tryptophan. The D gene is left open where the match is weak. Some rows mark clone size as missing; the rest say once, few, many or name a class of expanded clone.

len | j_gene | abundance | v_gene | d_gene | CDR3nt | CDR3aa
15 | TRBJ2-7 | NA | TRBV27 | TRBD2 | TGTGCCAGCAGCCAGTCATGGGGGGGAAGCTACGAGCAGTACTTC | CASSQSWGGSYEQYF
12 | TRBJ2-1 | few | TRBV29-1 | NA | TGCAGCGTTGATGCTAGGATCGGTGAGCAGTTCTTC | CSVDARIGEQFF
15 | TRBJ2-1 | few | TRBV29-1 | TRBD2 | TGCAGCGTTGAAGCATTACTAGCGGGGGGATATGAGCAGTTCTTC | CSVEALLAGGYEQFF
14 | TRBJ1-1 | NA | TRBV28 | NA | TGTGCCAGCAGCCAAACAGGACCCCGCACTGAAGCTTTCTTT | CASSQTGPRTEAFF
13 | TRBJ1-6 | NA | TRBV28 | NA | TGTGCCAGCAGTTTTCGGACAGATTCACCCCTCCACTTT | CASSFRTDSPLHF
16 | TRBJ2-3 | NA | TRBV30 | TRBD1 | TGTGCCTGGAGCCTTGGGACAGGGGGAGTCACAGATACGCAGTATTTT | CAWSLGTGGVTDTQYF
15 | TRBJ1-4 | NA | TRBV6-5 | NA | TGTGCCAGCAGTTACTCGGGAGGGGTTAATGAAAAACTGTTTTTT | CASSYSGGVNEKLFF
16 | TRBJ1-6 | NA | TRBV28 | TRBD1 | TGTGCCAGCAGTTCACGAACAGGGGGCTCGGATTCACCCCTCCACTTT | CASSSRTGGSDSPLHF
14 | TRBJ2-7 | NA | TRBV5-8 | NA | TGTGCCAGCAGCTCCCGGGTCCCTACGGGCGAGCAGTACTTC | CASSSRVPTGEQYF
13 | TRBJ1-1 | NA | TRBV9 | NA | TGTGCCAGCAGCGTAGCAGGGAACACTGAAGCTTTCTTT | CASSVAGNTEAFF
13 | TRBJ1-1 | NA | TRBV15 | NA | TGTGCCACCAGCAGAGATTACAGTACTGAAGCTTTCTTT | CATSRDYSTEAFF
15 | TRBJ1-5 | NA | TRBV7-8 | TRBD1 | TGTGCCAGCGCGCCGGGACAGCATAGCAATCAGCCCCAGCATTTT | CASAPGQHSNQPQHF
14 | TRBJ2-7 | once | TRBV7-2 | TRBD1 | TGTGCCAGCAGCTTAAGCCAGGGGGCTTACGAGCAGTACTTC | CASSLSQGAYEQYF
15 | TRBJ2-1 | NA | TRBV14 | NA | TGTGCCAGCAGCGACCGGGACACCGGTCTGAATGAGCAGTTCTTC | CASSDRDTGLNEQFF
11 | TRBJ1-4 | NA | TRBV6-6 | NA | TGTGCCAGCAGAGACAGGGAAAAACTGTTTTTT | CASRDREKLFF
15 | TRBJ1-1 | NA | TRBV11-1 | NA | TGTGCCAGCAGCCCCGGGGGATCGAAGAACACTGAAGCTTTCTTT | CASSPGGSKNTEAFF
14 | TRBJ2-7 | NA | TRBV30 | TRBD1 | TGTGCCTGGAGAACAGGGGGGACGCTTGGCGAGCAGTACTTC | CAWRTGGTLGEQYF
16 | TRBJ1-2 | once | TRBV5-1 | NA | TGCGCCAGCAGCTTCGACGCTGGACAATCCTGGGGCGGCTACACCTTC | CASSFDAGQSWGGYTF
14 | TRBJ1-2 | NA | TRBV9 | TRBD1 | TGTGCCAGCAGCGTAGTCCCCAGGGACAGGGACTACACCTTC | CASSVVPRDRDYTF
14 | TRBJ2-2 | NA | TRBV10-3 | NA | TGTGCCATCAGCCGGACAGAGGGCACCGGGGAGCTGTTTTTT | CAISRTEGTGELFF
15 | TRBJ1-1 | once | TRBV28 | NA | TGTGCCAGCAGTTACAGCTACCTCATGAACACTGAAGCTTTCTTT | CASSYSYLMNTEAFF
16 | TRBJ1-3 | NA | TRBV7-9 | NA | TGTGCCAGCAGCTTAGTAGGGGTGGTTGGCGGAAACACCATATATTTT | CASSLVGVVGGNTIYF
13 | TRBJ1-1 | NA | TRBV6-1 | TRBD1 | TGTGCCAGCCCCCGGGACAGGAACACTGAAGCTTTCTTT | CASPRDRNTEAFF
14 | TRBJ2-7 | once | TRBV30 | TRBD1 | TGTGCCTGGAGTGTCTATACGACAGGGGATGAGCAGTACTTC | CAWSVYTTGDEQYF
8 | TRBJ1-2 | NA | TRBV29-1 | NA | TGCAGCCTAGACGGCTACACCTTC | CSLDGYTF
15 | TRBJ2-1 | NA | TRBV11-3 | NA | TGTGCCAGCAGCCGCACAGGGCTTTTGGTCGATGAGCAGTTCTTC | CASSRTGLLVDEQFF
16 | TRBJ2-1 | NA | TRBV4-2 | TRBD2 | TGTGCCAGCAGCCAATCCCTAGCGGGGCAGTACAATGAGCAGTTCTTC | CASSQSLAGQYNEQFF
15 | TRBJ2-1 | few | TRBV11-3 | TRBD1 | TGTGCCAGCAGCCCTGACAGGGTCGCCTACAATGAGCAGTTCTTC | CASSPDRVAYNEQFF
12 | TRBJ2-5 | NA | TRBV5-1 | NA | TGCGCCAGCAGCTTGGTCGGGGAGACCCAGTACTTC | CASSLVGETQYF
14 | TRBJ1-2 | NA | TRBV5-1 | TRBD1 | TGCGCCAGCAGTAAAGGGACAGGGGGCTATGGCTACACCTTC | CASSKGTGGYGYTF
16 | TRBJ1-1 | NA | TRBV5-1 | TRBD1 | TGCGCCAGCAGCTGGGACAGGGGTGTAAATCGACCTGAAGCTTTCTTT | CASSWDRGVNRPEAFF
13 | TRBJ1-2 | once | TRBV9 | NA | TGTGCCAGCAGCGTAGATGGAGGTTATGGCTACACCTTC | CASSVDGGYGYTF
13 | TRBJ1-5 | NA | TRBV28 | NA | TGTGCCAGCAGTTGGAGCAGGGGTCAGCCCCAGCATTTT | CASSWSRGQPQHF
16 | TRBJ2-7 | NA | TRBV5-4 | TRBD1 | TGTGCCAGCAGCTTGAGACCGGGACAGGGCTCCTACGAGCAGTACTTC | CASSLRPGQGSYEQYF
16 | TRBJ2-1 | once | TRBV27 | NA | TGTGCCAGCAGTTTGTACGGTGAGAGCTCCTACAATGAGCAGTTCTTC | CASSLYGESSYNEQFF
13 | TRBJ1-2 | NA | TRBV9 | TRBD1 | TGTGCCAGCAGCCCGGACAGGAACTATGGCTACACCTTC | CASSPDRNYGYTF
13 | TRBJ1-1 | NA | TRBV6-1 | TRBD1 | TGTGCCAGCAGCCTGGACAGGGGGCTAGGAGCTTTCTTT | CASSLDRGLGAFF
14 | TRBJ1-2 | NA | TRBV9 | NA | TGTGCCAGCAGCGCGGACAGCCAATTCTATGGCTACACCTTC | CASSADSQFYGYTF
14 | TRBJ2-7 | NA | TRBV6-1 | NA | TGTGCCAGCAGAGTTCGGGTGAACCTCTACGAGCAGTACTTC | CASRVRVNLYEQYF
13 | TRBJ1-2 | NA | TRBV25-1 | NA | TGTGCCAGCAGTGAATCGGACAGCAATGGCTACACCTTC | CASSESDSNGYTF
15 | TRBJ2-2 | NA | TRBV21-1 | NA | TGTGCCAGCAGCATTGTGGGGGGGTGGACCGGGGAGCTGTTTTTT | CASSIVGGWTGELFF
13 | TRBJ1-1 | NA | TRBV5-4 | NA | TGTGCCAGCAGCTTGGCCAGCGGCACTGAAGCTTTCTTT | CASSLASGTEAFF
14 | TRBJ2-1 | NA | TRBV27 | NA | TGTGCCAGCAGTTTGTTGGACTTCCTCAATGAGCAGTTCTTC | CASSLLDFLNEQFF
12 | TRBJ2-5 | NA | TRBV29-1 | TRBD1 | TGCAGCGCTCACAGGGGCGAAGAGACCCAGTACTTC | CSAHRGEETQYF
17 | TRBJ1-2 | NA | TRBV1 | NA | TGCACCAGCCATTACACGGGGGGAAGCCGGACTAACTATGGCTACACCTTC | CTSHYTGGSRTNYGYTF
18 | TRBJ2-5 | NA | TRBV7-2 | TRBD2 | TGTGCCAGCAGCTTAAGCGGCCTAGCGGGCCGAAAACAAGAGACCCAGTACTTC | CASSLSGLAGRKQETQYF
15 | TRBJ2-7 | NA | TRBV7-2 | TRBD1 | TGTGCCAGCAGCTTAGTAGACAGGGAATCCTACGAGCAGTACTTC | CASSLVDRESYEQYF
15 | TRBJ1-2 | few | TRBV4-3 | NA | TGCGCCAGCAGCCAAGTCTGGGGAGGCAACTATGGCTACACCTTC | CASSQVWGGNYGYTF
15 | TRBJ2-3 | NA | TRBV11-2 | TRBD2 | TGTGCCAGCAGCTTGACTAGCGGGGGGTTAGATACGCAGTATTTT | CASSLTSGGLDTQYF
15 | TRBJ2-2 | NA | TRBV28 | TRBD2 | TGTGCCAGCAGTACCCCGGGACTAGCGGCCGGGGAGCTGTTTTTT | CASSTPGLAAGELFF
15 | TRBJ1-5 | few | TRBV19 | NA | TGTGCCAGTAGTATGAGGCTAAAGGGCAATCAGCCCCAGCATTTT | CASSMRLKGNQPQHF
18 | TRBJ1-6 | NA | TRBV6-1 | NA | TGTGCCAGCAGTGGCGGGGTAGGCCCGAGCTCCTATAATTCACCCCTCCACTTT | CASSGGVGPSSYNSPLHF
18 | TRBJ1-2 | NA | TRBV2 | TRBD1 | TGTGCCAGCAGTGATAAGGAGGGACAGGGCACCCTTAACTATGGCTACACCTTC | CASSDKEGQGTLNYGYTF
17 | TRBJ2-2 | NA | TRBV5-1 | TRBD2 | TGCGCCAGCAGCTTGGTTAGCGGGGGATCCAGGACCGGGGAGCTGTTTTTT | CASSLVSGGSRTGELFF
15 | TRBJ1-3 | few | TRBV5-4 | NA | TGTGCCAGCAGCTTGGATAGTGGCTCTGGAAACACCATATATTTT | CASSLDSGSGNTIYF
14 | TRBJ2-2 | NA | TRBV5-1 | NA | TGCGCCACCCGGGGTCAGGAGAACACCGGGGAGCTGTTTTTT | CATRGQENTGELFF
16 | TRBJ1-3 | few | TRBV5-4 | NA | TGTGCCAGCAGCTTGGGAGGGCGGGTCTCTGGAAACACCATATATTTT | CASSLGGRVSGNTIYF
13 | TRBJ2-1 | NA | TRBV7-3 | NA | TGTGCCAGCAGCGCCCCCGGGTTGCCCGGGCAGTTCTTC | CASSAPGLPGQFF
14 | TRBJ2-3 | NA | TRBV9 | NA | TGTGCCAGCAGCGTAGGCGGGGTCACAGATACGCAGTATTTT | CASSVGGVTDTQYF